The T cell receptor beta chain described here comes from a study of blood T cell repertoires in COVID-19. Across the study: COVID-19 samples collected from the United States, Italy and Spain covered acute and convalescent phases. PBMCs, B-cell-depleted T cells, or T cells were the source of the cDNA or gDNA that made up the material.

As originally analysed: Amplification of reference gene primers was used by the study to estimate nucleated cell counts. Some clones are missing from TCRdb's copy, which holds only in-frame ones; the method was immunoSEQ multiplex PCR. The DNA was the basis for D and trimming; V, J and clone size are from that table. The profile shows about 89,000 clones, around 80% of them singletons. This clone was picked up one time. Germline-derived CDR1 and CDR2 are MNHEY and SVGAGI. V was cut by 0 bases and J by 1 base, with 12 bases left in between. The CDR3 is 16 residues long. This TCR was recovered from a human donor in a cohort sampled during active COVID-19. V is TRBV6-5 and J is TRBJ1-2, with D perhaps matching TRBD1 (5 bases). The sequenced sample consisted of peripheral blood. CDR3 region: CASSYSTGGGNYGYTF. CDR3 DNA sequence: TGTGCCAGCAGTTACTCGACCGGGGGGGGTAACTATGGCTACACCTTC.